The source of this T cell receptor beta chain is a study of early T cells in non-severe SARS-CoV-2 infection. Study in general: Chains stayed unpaired after sequencing of bulk RNA from unsorted whole blood.

Regarding this clonotype: Antigen specificity is unknown.

Unique molecular identifiers were added to individual cDNA molecules. TCRdb independently ran MiXCR on the 5' RACE reads; one entry per CDR3 protein. Of some 81,000 distinct CDR3 sequences listed, around 17% were seen once; the top ten hold approximately 2.6%. Study outcomes and limitations: VDJdb matching favored anti-spike CD8 responses, missing private and CD4 specificities.

Sequenced: whole blood. The TCR comes from an adult who was a healthcare worker with PCR-confirmed SARS-CoV-2 infection or an uninfected control (not recorded which).

Here the CDR3 reads CSAYTGGLSYEQYF. Here the CDR3 DNA reads TGCAGTGCATACACAGGGGGCTTGTCCTACGAGCAGTACTTC. This chain uses TRBV20-1 with TRBJ2-7; the match to TRBD1 covers 9 bases. The germline V gene encodes CDR1 DFQATT and CDR2 SNEGSKA (reference sequence). The CDR3 totals 14 residues. With 6 bases clipped from V and 1 base from J, the junction kept 7 bases outside the gene matches.